This T cell receptor beta chain was documented in a study of blood T cell repertoires in COVID-19. Study context: Samples representing acute and convalescent COVID-19 were sourced from the United States, Italy and Spain. PBMCs, B-cell-depleted T cells, or T cells provided the cDNA or gDNA that made up the material.

This CDR3 contains 16 residues. CDR1 and CDR2 (germline): SGHTA, FQGNSA. The V and J ends lost 2 bases and 5 bases, in that order; junction bases with no gene match: 10. In the original analysis: Estimation of nucleated cell counts relied on the amplification of reference gene primers. The data were produced by immunoSEQ multiplex PCR, yet TCRdb's version contains in-frame clones alone and is incomplete. The V and J calls and clone size were taken over from that table, and D and trimming were inferred from the DNA. The sample yields over 150,000 clones, 75% to 90% seen once. This receptor was obtained from a woman aged 60-75 years with acute or convalescent COVID-19. Sequencing was done on a sample of peripheral blood. The chain has TRBV7-2 and TRBJ2-5, with 8 bases that match TRBD2. Here the CDR3 reads CASSLRPGLESETQYF. The DNA for the CDR3 is TGTGCCAGCAGCTTAAGGCCGGGACTAGAATCCGAGACCCAGTACTTC.